This TCR beta chain was identified in a study of PD-L1 blockade in urothelial cancer. Overall study: It was at some point between 2014 and 2016 that patients started atezolizumab at 1,200 mg intravenously every 3 weeks. Blood analysis was done at 3 weeks (second dose) and 6 weeks after treatment began. Study-wide results and limits: Better progression-free and overall survival followed lower pretreatment blood clonality.

Only in-frame clones appear in the TCRdb table, and some are missing; sequencing was by immunoSEQ multiplex PCR. The data hold 40,000 to 50,000 clones, with roughly four fifths observed a single time. Trimming removed 2 bases from V and 8 bases from J; junction bases left unmatched: 6. Germline V gene sequence: CDR1 MNHNS, CDR2 SASEGT. The CDR3 totals 14 residues. On this clone itself: Its antigen is not known.

Time point: peripheral blood 6 weeks after treatment start. Disease in patients was locally advanced or metastatic urothelial carcinoma. The sequenced sample was PBMCs, obtained around atezolizumab (anti-PD-L1) treatment. The receptor's source is a man aged 60 to 75 with urothelial cancer. J is TRBJ2-1 and V is TRBV6-1; TRBD1 agrees at 7 bases. CDR3 sequence: CASSEMRQGYEQFF. The CDR3 nucleotides are TGTGCCAGCAGTGAAATGAGACAGGGTTATGAGCAGTTCTTC.